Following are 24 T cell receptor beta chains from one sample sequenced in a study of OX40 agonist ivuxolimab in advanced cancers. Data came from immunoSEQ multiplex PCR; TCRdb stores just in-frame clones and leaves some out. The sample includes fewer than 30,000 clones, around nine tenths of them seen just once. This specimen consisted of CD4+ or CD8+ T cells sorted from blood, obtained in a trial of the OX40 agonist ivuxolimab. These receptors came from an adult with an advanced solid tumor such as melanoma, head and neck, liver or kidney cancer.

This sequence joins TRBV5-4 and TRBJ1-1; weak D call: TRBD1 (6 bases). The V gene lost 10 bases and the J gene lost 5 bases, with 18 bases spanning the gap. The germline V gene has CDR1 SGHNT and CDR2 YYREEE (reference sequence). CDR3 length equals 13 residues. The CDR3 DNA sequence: TGTGCCTCCCACAGGGACCCGGGTACTGAAGCTTTCTTT. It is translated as CASHRDPGTEAFF. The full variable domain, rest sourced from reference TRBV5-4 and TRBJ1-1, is ETGVTQSPTHLIKTRGQQVTLRCSSQSGHNTVSWYQQALGQGPQFIFQYYREEENGRGNFPPRFSGLQFPNYSSELNVNALELDDSALYLCASHRDPGTEAFFGQGTRLTVV.

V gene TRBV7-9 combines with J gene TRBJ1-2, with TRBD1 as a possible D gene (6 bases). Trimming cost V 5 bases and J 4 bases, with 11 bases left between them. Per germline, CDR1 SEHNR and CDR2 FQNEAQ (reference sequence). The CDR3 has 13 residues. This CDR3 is CASSTQDSYGYTF. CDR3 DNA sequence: TGTGCCAGCAGCACCCAGGACAGCTATGGCTACACCTTC.

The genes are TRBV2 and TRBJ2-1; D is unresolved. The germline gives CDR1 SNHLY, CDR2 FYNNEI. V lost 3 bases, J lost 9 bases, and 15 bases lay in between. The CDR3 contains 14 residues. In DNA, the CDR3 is TGTGCCAGCAGTGACGGCCTGGCGCTGGGTGAGCAGTTCTTC. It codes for CASSDGLALGEQFF.

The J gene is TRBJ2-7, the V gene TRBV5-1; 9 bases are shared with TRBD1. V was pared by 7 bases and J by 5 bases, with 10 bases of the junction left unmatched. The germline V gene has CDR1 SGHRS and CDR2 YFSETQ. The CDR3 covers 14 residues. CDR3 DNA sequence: TGCGCCAGCTTACCAGAACAGGGGGCAGACGAGCAGTACTTC. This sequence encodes CASLPEQGADEQYF.

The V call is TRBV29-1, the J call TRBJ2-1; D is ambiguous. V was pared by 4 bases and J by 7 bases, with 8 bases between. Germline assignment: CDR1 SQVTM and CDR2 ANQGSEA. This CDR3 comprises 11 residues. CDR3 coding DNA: TGCAGCGTTGCCCGGTTGAATGAGCAGTTCTTC. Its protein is CSVARLNEQFF.

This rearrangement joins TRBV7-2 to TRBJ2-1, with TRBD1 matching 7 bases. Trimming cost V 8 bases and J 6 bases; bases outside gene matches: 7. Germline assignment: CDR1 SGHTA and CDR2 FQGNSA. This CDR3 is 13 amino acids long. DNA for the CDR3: TGTGCCAGCGCGGACAGGCTTTTCAATGAGCAGTTCTTC. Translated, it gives CASADRLFNEQFF.

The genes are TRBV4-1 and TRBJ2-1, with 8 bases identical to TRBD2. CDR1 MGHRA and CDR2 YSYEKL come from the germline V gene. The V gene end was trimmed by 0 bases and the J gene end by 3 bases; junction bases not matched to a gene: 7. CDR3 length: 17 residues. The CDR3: CASSQDAGTSGYNEQFF. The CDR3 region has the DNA TGCGCCAGCAGCCAAGATGCGGGGACTAGTGGCTACAATGAGCAGTTCTTC.

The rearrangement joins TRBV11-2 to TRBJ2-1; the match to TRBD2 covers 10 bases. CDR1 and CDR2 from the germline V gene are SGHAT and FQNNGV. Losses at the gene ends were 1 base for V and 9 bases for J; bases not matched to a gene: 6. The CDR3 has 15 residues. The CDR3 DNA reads TGTGCCAGCAGCTTAGTCAGCGGGGGGGCCAGTGAGCAGTTCTTC. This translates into CASSLVSGGASEQFF.

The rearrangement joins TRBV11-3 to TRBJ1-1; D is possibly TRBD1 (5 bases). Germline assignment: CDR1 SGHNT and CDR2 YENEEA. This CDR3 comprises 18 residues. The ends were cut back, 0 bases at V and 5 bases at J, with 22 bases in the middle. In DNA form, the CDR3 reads TGTGCCAGCAGCTTAGAGGGGGTGGCCGGACTCACGGGGACTGAAGCTTTCTTT. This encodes CASSLEGVAGLTGTEAFF.

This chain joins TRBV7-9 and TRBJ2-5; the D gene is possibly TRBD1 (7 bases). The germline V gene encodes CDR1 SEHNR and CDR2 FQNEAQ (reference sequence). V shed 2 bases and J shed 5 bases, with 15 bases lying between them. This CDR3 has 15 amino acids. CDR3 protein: CASSLRAGGLETQYF. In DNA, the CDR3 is TGTGCCAGCAGCTTACGGGCAGGGGGGCTGGAGACCCAGTACTTC.

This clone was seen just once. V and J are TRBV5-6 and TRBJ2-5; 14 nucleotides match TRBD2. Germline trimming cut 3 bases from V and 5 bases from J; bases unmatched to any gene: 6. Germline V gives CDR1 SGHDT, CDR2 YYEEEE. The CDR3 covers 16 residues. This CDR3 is CASSSMTSGGAETQYF. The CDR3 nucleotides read TGTGCCAGCAGCTCCATGACTAGCGGGGGGGCGGAGACCCAGTACTTC.

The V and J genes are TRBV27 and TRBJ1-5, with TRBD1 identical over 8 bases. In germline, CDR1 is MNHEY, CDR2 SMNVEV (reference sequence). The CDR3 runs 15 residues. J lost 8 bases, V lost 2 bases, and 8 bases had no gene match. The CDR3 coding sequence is TGTGCCAGCAGTTTAACGCAGGGGGCACGAGAGCCCCAGCATTTT. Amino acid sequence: CASSLTQGAREPQHF.

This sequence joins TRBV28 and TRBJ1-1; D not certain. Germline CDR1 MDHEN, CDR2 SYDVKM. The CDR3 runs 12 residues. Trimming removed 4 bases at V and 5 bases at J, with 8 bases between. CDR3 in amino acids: CASSSPGTEAFF. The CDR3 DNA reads TGTGCCAGCAGTTCCCCGGGGACTGAAGCTTTCTTT.

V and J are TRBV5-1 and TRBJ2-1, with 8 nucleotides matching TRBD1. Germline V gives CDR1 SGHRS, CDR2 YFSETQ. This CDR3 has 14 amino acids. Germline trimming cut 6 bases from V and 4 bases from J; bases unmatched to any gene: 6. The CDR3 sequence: CASKGQGDYNEQFF. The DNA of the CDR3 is TGCGCCAGCAAAGGACAGGGAGATTACAATGAGCAGTTCTTC.

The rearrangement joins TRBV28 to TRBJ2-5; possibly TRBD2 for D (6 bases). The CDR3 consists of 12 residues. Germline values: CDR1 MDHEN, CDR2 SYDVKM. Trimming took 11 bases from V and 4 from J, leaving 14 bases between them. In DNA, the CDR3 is TGTGCCGTGGGGGGACCTATAGAGACCCAGTACTTC. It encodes CAVGGPIETQYF.

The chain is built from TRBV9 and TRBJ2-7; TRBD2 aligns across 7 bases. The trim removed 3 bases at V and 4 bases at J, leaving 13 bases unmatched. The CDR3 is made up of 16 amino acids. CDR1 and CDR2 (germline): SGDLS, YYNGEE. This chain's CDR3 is CASSALTGAGLYEQYF. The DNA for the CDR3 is TGTGCCAGCAGCGCCCTTACGGGAGCGGGATTATACGAGCAGTACTTC.

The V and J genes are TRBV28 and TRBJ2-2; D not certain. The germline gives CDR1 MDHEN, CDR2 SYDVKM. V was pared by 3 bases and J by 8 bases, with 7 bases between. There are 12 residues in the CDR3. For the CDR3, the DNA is TGTGCCAGCAGTTTTGGGGTAGGGGAGCTGTTTTTT. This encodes CASSFGVGELFF.

The CDR3 coding sequence is TGTGCCAGCAGCTTTGGGACACCCGACTACGAGCAGTACTTC. It encodes CASSFGTPDYEQYF. The chain links TRBV27 to TRBJ2-7, with D tentatively TRBD1 (6 bases). The ends were cut back, 6 bases at V and 3 bases at J, with 15 bases in the middle. The CDR3 spans 14 residues. Germline V CDR1 and CDR2: MNHEY, SMNVEV (reference sequence).

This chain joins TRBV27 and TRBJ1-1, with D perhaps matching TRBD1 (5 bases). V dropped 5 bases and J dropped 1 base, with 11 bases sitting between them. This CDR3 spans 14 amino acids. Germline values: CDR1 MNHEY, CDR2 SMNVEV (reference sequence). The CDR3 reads CASSPVGPNTEAFF. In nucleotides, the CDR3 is TGTGCCAGCAGTCCGGTGGGGCCGAACACTGAAGCTTTCTTT.

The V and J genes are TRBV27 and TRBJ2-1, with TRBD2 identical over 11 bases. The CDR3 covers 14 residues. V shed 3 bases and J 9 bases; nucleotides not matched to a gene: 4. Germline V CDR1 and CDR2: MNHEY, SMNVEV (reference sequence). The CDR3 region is CASSFGLAGTEQFF. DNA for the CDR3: TGTGCCAGCAGTTTTGGACTAGCGGGTACTGAGCAGTTCTTC.

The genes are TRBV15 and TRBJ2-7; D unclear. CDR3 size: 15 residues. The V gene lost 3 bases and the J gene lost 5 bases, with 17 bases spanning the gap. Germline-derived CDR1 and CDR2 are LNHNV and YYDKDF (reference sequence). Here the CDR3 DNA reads TGTGCCACCAGCAGGGCTGGAGTTATATTCCACGAGCAGTACTTC. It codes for CATSRAGVIFHEQYF.

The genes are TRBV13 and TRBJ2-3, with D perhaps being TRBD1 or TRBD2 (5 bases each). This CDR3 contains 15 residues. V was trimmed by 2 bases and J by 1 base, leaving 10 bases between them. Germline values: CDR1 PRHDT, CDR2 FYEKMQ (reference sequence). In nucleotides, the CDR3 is TGTGCCAGCAGCTTAATGGGACCCCGCACAGATACGCAGTATTTT. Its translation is CASSLMGPRTDTQYF. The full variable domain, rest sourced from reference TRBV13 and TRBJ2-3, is AAGVIQSPRHLIKEKRETATLKCYPIPRHDTVYWYQQGPGQDPQFLISFYEKMQSDKGSIPDRFSAQQFSDYHSELNMSSLELGDSALYFCASSLMGPRTDTQYFGPGTRLTVL.

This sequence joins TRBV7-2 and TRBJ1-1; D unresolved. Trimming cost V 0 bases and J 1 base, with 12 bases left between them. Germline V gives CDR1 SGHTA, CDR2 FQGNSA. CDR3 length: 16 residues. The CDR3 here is CASSLASGRQNTEAFF. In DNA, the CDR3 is TGTGCCAGCAGCTTAGCGTCCGGGAGACAGAACACTGAAGCTTTCTTT.

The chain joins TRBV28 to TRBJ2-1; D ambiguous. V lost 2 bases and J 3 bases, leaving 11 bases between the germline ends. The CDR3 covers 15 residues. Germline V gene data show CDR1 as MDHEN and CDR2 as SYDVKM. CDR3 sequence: CASSLIRSSYNEQFF. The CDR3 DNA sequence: TGTGCCAGCAGTTTAATAAGGAGTAGCTACAATGAGCAGTTCTTC.